These 13 T cell receptor beta chains share one sample of origin, sequenced in a study of T cells after yellow fever vaccination. In TCRdb, the 5' RACE reads were re-called with MiXCR into one record per CDR3 protein. This sample has 500,000 to 650,000 distinct CDR3 sequences, with 9% to 15% found just once. The specimen was PBMCs, collected on the day of the yellow fever booster vaccination. These receptors all stem from a man aged 25 to 40 who received the YFV17D yellow fever vaccine.

This clonotype was seen a few times. This rearrangement joins TRBV3-1 to TRBJ1-1, with TRBD1 as a possible D gene (6 bases). Germline loops: CDR1 LGHDT, CDR2 YNNKEL (reference sequence). Trimming removed 4 bases from V and 10 bases from J, with 16 bases in between. The CDR3 is 13 amino acids. CDR3 region: CASSPAGGSTAFF. In DNA, the CDR3 is TGTGCCAGCAGCCCAGCGGGGGGCTCGACAGCTTTCTTT.

J is TRBJ2-7 and V is TRBV6-2 or TRBV6-3; the D is unclear. Trimming shortened V by 2 bases and J by 3 bases, and 17 bases separated the two germline ends. There are 16 residues in the CDR3. Germline CDR1 is MNHEY and CDR2 is SVGEGT. CDR3 coding DNA: TGTGCCAGCAGTTACCCCCGAGGTAACGGTTACTACGAGCAGTACTTC. It specifies CASSYPRGNGYYEQYF.

In its sample, this clonotype was seen a few times. The chain carries TRBV7-2 and TRBJ2-5; 13 bases agree with TRBD2. This CDR3 has 16 residues. V trimming: 6 bases; J trimming: 5 bases; junction bases outside the gene matches: 9. Germline V gene sequence: CDR1 SGHTA, CDR2 FQGNSA. Here the CDR3 DNA reads TGTGCCAGCAGTCCGACTAGCGGGAGGTTCGTCGAGACCCAGTACTTC. The encoded protein is CASSPTSGRFVETQYF. Variable domain in full (rest from reference TRBV7-2 and TRBJ2-5): GAGVSQSPSNKVTEKGKDVELRCDPISGHTALYWYRQSLGQGLEFLIYFQGNSAPDKSGLPSDRFSAERTGGSVSTLTIQRTQQEDSAVYLCASSPTSGRFVETQYFGPGTRLLVL.

This clonotype was seen only a few times. The chain recombines TRBV2 with TRBJ2-5; D tentatively fits TRBD1 or TRBD2 (5 bases each). CDR3 length equals 13 residues. V shed 6 bases and J shed 5 bases, with 13 bases lying between them. In germline, CDR1 is SNHLY, CDR2 FYNNEI. CDR3 loop: CASSLGTTETQYF. CDR3 in DNA: TGTGCCAGCAGCCTTGGGACGACGGAGACCCAGTACTTC.

The chain carries TRBV29-1 and TRBJ1-1, with 7 bases lining up with TRBD1. Germline V gives CDR1 SQVTM, CDR2 ANQGSEA. CDR3 length equals 14 residues. The ends lost 5 bases at V and 6 bases at J; junction bases unmatched: 12. CDR3 sequence (DNA): TGCAGCGTTAGTCCCGGGACAGTTTACTCTGAAGCTTTCTTT. This codes for CSVSPGTVYSEAFF.

The gene calls are TRBV20-1 and TRBJ2-5, with D possibly being TRBD1 (6 bases). V lost 6 bases and J lost 4, with 30 bases in between. The CDR3 spans 18 residues. CDR1 is DFQATT and CDR2 is SNEGSKA in the germline V gene (reference sequence). The CDR3, as DNA: TGCAGTGCCAGTACTCCCTCCCGTTACGACAGGAAGGGAGAGACCCAGTACTTC. Its translation: CSASTPSRYDRKGETQYF.

The table lists this clonotype with a few counts. The chain uses TRBV5-4 and TRBJ2-6; possibly TRBD1 for D (6 bases). This CDR3 has 18 amino acids. Germline assignment: CDR1 SGHNT and CDR2 YYREEE (reference sequence). Trimming removed 3 bases from V and 0 bases from J, with 16 bases in between. The CDR3, as DNA: TGTGCCAGCAGCTCCGGAAAACAGGGTAGCTCTGGGGCCAACGTCCTGACTTTC. The encoded protein is CASSSGKQGSSGANVLTF.

Ten or more counts support this clonotype. The chain combines TRBV10-3 with TRBJ1-2; no reliable D call. Per germline, CDR1 ENHRY and CDR2 SYGVKD. The CDR3 length is 13 residues. V was trimmed by 3 bases and J by 4 bases, leaving 9 bases between them. CDR3 amino acids: CAISESETYGYTF. DNA of the CDR3: TGTGCCATCAGTGAATCGGAGACCTATGGCTACACCTTC.

The chain uses TRBV5-1 and TRBJ2-7; 7 bases are shared with TRBD1. Germline assignment: CDR1 SGHRS and CDR2 YFSETQ. With 4 bases clipped from V and 5 bases from J, the junction kept 6 bases outside the gene matches. This CDR3 contains 13 residues. The CDR3 here is CASSRDSFDEQYF. DNA for the CDR3: TGCGCCAGCAGCCGGGACAGTTTCGACGAGCAGTACTTC.

The chain uses TRBV11-2 and TRBJ2-7; D gene uncertain. Trimming shortened V by 0 bases and J by 3 bases, and 6 bases separated the two germline ends. Germline CDR1 is SGHAT and CDR2 is FQNNGV. This CDR3 comprises 13 residues. Here the CDR3 reads CASSLDVLYEQYF. CDR3 coding DNA: TGTGCCAGCAGCTTAGACGTCCTCTACGAGCAGTACTTC.

This sequence joins TRBV4-3 and TRBJ1-1, with unresolved D. The length of the CDR3 is 13 residues. Germline V gene sequence: CDR1 LGHNA, CDR2 YSLEER. Trimming pared 2 bases from V and 2 bases from J, leaving 6 bases between. The CDR3 DNA reads as TGCGCCAGCAGCCAAATTTCCAACACTGAAGCTTTCTTT. Encoded protein: CASSQISNTEAFF.

V and J are TRBV5-6 and TRBJ2-2; 7 bases are a match to TRBD1. The CDR3 spans 15 residues. Trimming took 4 bases from V and 3 from J; bases not matched to a gene: 6. The germline CDR1 and CDR2 sequences are SGHDT and YYEEEE. The CDR3, as DNA: TGTGCCAGCAGCCCGGACAGGACTTACACCGGGGAGCTGTTTTTT. Protein product: CASSPDRTYTGELFF.

The chain is built from TRBV18 and TRBJ2-4; D unclear. The V end was cut by 6 bases, the J end by 6 bases, with 9 bases between. The CDR3 contains 12 residues. Germline V gene data show CDR1 as KGHSH and CDR2 as LQKENI. The CDR3 loop reads CASSPKGNIQYF. As DNA, the CDR3 is TGTGCCAGCTCCCCTAAAGGAAACATTCAGTACTTC.